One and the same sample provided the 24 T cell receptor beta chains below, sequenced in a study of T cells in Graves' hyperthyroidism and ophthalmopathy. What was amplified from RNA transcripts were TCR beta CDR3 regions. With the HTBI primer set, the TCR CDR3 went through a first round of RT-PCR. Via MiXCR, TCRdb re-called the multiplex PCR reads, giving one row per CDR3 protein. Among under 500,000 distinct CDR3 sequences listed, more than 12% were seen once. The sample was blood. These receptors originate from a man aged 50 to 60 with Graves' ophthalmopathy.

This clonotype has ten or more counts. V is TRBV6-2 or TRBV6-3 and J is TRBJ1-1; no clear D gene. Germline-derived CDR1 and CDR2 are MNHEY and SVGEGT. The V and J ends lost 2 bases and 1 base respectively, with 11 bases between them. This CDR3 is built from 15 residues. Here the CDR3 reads CASSYEGDANTEAFF. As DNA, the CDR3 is TGTGCCAGCAGTTACGAGGGAGATGCGAACACTGAAGCTTTCTTT.

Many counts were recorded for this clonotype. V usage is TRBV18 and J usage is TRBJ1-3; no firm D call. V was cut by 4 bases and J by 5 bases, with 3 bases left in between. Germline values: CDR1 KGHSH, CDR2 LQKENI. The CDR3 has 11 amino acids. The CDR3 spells CASSLRNTIYF. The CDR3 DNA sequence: TGTGCCAGCTCACTTCGAAACACCATATATTTT.

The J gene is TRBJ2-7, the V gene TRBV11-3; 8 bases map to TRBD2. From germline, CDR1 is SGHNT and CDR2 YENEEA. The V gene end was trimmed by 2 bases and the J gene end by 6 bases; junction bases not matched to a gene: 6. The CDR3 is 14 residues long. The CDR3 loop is CASSLSGTSSEQYF. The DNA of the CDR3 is TGTGCCAGCAGCTTATCGGGGACTAGTTCCGAGCAGTACTTC.

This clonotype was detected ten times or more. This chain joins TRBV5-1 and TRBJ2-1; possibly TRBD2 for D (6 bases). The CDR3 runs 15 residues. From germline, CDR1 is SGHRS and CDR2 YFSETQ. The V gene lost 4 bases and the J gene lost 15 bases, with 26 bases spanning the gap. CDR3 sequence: CASSPPSAGPGLLFF. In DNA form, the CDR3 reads TGCGCCAGCAGCCCACCCTCGGCGGGACCGGGTTTGCTGTTCTTC.

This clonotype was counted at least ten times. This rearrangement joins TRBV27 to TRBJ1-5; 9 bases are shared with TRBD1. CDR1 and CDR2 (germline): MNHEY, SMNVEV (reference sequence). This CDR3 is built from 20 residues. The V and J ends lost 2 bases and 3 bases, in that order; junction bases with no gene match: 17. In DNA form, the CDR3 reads TGTGCCAGCAGTTTAAGGGGCGGGACAGGGCGCTCTAGTGTCAATCAGCCCCAGCATTTT. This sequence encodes CASSLRGGTGRSSVNQPQHF.

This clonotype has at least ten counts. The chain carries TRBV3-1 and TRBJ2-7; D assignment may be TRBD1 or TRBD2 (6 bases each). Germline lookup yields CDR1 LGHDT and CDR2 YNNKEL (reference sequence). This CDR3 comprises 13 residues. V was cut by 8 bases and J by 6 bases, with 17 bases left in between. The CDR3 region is CASGGRGFGEQYF. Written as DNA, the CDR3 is TGTGCCAGCGGGGGCCGGGGGTTTGGCGAGCAGTACTTC.

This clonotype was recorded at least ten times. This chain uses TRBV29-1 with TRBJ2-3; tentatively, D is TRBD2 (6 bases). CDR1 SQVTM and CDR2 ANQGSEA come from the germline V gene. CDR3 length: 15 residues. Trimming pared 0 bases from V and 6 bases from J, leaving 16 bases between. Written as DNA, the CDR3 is TGCAGCGTTGAAGATTGGCGGGGAGCTGGGGATACGCAGTATTTT. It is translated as CSVEDWRGAGDTQYF.

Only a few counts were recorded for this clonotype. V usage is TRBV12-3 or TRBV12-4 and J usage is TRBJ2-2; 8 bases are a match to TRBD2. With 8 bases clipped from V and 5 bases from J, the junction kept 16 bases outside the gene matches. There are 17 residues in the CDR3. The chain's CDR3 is CASSTRTGGPGTGELFF. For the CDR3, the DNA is TGTGCCAGCTCTACTAGAACGGGAGGGCCGGGGACCGGGGAGCTGTTTTTT.

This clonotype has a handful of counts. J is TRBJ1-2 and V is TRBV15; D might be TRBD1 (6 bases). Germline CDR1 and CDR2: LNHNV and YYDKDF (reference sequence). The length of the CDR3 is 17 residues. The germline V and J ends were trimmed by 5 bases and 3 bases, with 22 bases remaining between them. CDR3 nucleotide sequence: TGTGCCACCAGCTCCATCCCCGGGGGGGCAGGTCACTATGGCTACACCTTC. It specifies CATSSIPGGAGHYGYTF.

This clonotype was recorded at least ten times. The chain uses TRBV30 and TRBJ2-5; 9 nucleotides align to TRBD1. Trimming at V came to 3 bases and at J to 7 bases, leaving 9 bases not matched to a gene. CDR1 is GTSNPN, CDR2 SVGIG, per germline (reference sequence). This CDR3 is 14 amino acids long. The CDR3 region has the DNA TGTGCCTGGAGATGGGACAGGGTGCGGGGGACCCAGTACTTC. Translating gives CAWRWDRVRGTQYF.

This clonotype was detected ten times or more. CDR3 coding DNA: TGTGCCAGCAGCGCCCGGGACAGGGGCCCGGAAGATACGCAGTATTTT. The encoded protein is CASSARDRGPEDTQYF. The chain carries TRBV11-3 and TRBJ2-3, with 10 bases aligning to TRBD1. Trimming cost V 5 bases and J 5 bases; bases outside gene matches: 10. The germline V gene encodes CDR1 SGHNT and CDR2 YENEEA. The CDR3 is 16 amino acids.

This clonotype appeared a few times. The CDR3 sequence is CASSETSGTRTYNEQFF. CDR3 coding DNA: TGCGCCAGCAGCGAAACCTCCGGGACCCGGACCTACAATGAGCAGTTCTTC. The chain uses TRBV10-2 and TRBJ2-1; D tentatively fits TRBD1 or TRBD2 (5 bases each). The V gene's germline CDR1 is WSHSY and CDR2 SAAADI. The CDR3 has 17 residues. V dropped 6 bases and J dropped 2 bases, with 20 bases sitting between them.

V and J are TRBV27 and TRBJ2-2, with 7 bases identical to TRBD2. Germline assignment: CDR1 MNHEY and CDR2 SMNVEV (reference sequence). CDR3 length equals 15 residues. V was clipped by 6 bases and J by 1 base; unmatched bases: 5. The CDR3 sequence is CASRGAGQNTGELFF. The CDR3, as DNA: TGTGCCAGCAGAGGAGCGGGGCAGAACACCGGGGAGCTGTTTTTT.

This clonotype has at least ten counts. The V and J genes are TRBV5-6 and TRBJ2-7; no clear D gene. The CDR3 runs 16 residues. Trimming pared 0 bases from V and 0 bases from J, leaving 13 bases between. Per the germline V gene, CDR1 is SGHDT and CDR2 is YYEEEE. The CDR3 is CASSLGAVPRSYEQYF. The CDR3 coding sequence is TGTGCCAGCAGCTTGGGGGCGGTCCCTCGCTCCTACGAGCAGTACTTC. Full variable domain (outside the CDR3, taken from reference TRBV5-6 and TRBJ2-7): DAGVTQSPTHLIKTRGQQVTLRCSPKSGHDTVSWYQQALGQGPQFIFQYYEEEERQRGNFPDRFSGHQFPNYSSELNVNALLLGDSALYLCASSLGAVPRSYEQYFGPGTRLTVT.

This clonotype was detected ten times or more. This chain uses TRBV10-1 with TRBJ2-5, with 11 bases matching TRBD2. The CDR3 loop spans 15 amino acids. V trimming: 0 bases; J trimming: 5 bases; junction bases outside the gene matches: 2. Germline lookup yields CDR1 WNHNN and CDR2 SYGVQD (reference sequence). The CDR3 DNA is TGCGCCAGCAGTGAGTCGACTAGCGGGATGGAGACCCAGTACTTC. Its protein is CASSESTSGMETQYF.

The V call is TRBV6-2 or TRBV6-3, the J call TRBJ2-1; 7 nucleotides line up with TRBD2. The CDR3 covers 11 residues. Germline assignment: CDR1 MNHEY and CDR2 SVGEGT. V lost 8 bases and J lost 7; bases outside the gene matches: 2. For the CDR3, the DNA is TGTGCCAGCGGGGGAGGGAATGAGCAGTTCTTC. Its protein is CASGGGNEQFF.

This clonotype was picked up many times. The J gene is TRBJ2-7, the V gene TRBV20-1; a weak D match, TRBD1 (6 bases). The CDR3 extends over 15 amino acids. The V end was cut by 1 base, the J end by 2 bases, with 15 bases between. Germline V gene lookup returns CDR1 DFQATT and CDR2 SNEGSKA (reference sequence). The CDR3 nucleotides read TGCAGTGCTAGAGCCCTACCGGGACAAACCTACGAGCAGTACTTC. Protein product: CSARALPGQTYEQYF.

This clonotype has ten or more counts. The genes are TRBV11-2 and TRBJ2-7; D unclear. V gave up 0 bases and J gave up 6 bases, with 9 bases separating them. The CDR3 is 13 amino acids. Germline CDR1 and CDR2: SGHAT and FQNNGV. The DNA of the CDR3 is TGTGCCAGCAGCTTAGATCGTAGAGCCGAGCAGTACTTC. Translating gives CASSLDRRAEQYF. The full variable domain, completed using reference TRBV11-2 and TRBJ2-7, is EAGVAQSPRYKIIEKRQSVAFWCNPISGHATLYWYQQILGQGPKLLIQFQNNGVVDDSQLPKDRFSAERLKGVDSTLKIQPAKLEDSAVYLCASSLDRRAEQYFGPGTRLTVT.

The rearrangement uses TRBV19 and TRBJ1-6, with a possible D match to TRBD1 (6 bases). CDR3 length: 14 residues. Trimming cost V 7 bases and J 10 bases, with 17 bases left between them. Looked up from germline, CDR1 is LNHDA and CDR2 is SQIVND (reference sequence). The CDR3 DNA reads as TGTGCCAGTACCCCGGGGGCCCCGAACTCACCCCTCCACTTT. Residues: CASTPGAPNSPLHF.

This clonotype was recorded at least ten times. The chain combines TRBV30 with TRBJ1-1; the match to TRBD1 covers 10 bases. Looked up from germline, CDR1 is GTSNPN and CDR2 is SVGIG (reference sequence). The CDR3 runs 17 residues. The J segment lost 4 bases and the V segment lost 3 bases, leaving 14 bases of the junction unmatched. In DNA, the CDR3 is TGTGCCTGGAGCGTAGGGAAGACAGGGGGCCAATTCACTGAAGCTTTCTTT. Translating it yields CAWSVGKTGGQFTEAFF.

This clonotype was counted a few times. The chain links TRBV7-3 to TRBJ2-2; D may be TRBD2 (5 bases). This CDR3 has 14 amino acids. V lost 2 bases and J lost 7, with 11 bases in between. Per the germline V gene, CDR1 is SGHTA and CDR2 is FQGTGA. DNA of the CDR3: TGTGCCAGCAGCTTAGCAGCCGCGGGCGGGGAGCTGTTTTTT. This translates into CASSLAAAGGELFF.

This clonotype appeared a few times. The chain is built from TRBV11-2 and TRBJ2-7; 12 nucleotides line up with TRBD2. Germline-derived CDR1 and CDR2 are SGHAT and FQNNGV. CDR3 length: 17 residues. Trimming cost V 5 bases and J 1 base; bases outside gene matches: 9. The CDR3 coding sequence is TGTGCCAGCAGCGGCGGACTAGCGGGGCTAAGTTCCTACGAGCAGTACTTC. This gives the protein CASSGGLAGLSSYEQYF.

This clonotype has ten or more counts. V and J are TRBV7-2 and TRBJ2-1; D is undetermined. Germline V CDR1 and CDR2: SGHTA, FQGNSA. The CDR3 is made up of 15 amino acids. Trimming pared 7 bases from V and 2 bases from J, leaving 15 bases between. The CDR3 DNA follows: TGTGCCAGCAACCCACGGACGGATACCTACAATGAGCAGTTCTTC. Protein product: CASNPRTDTYNEQFF. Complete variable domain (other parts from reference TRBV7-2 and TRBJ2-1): GAGVSQSPSNKVTEKGKDVELRCDPISGHTALYWYRQSLGQGLEFLIYFQGNSAPDKSGLPSDRFSAERTGGSVSTLTIQRTQQEDSAVYLCASNPRTDTYNEQFFGPGTRLTVL.

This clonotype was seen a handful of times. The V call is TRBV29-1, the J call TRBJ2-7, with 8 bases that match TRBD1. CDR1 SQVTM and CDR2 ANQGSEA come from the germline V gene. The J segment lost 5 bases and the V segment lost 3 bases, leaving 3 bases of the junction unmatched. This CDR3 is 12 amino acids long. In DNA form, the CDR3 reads TGCAGCGTTGACAGGGGGCTCCACGAGCAGTACTTC. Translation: CSVDRGLHEQYF.